The 15 T cell receptor beta chains presented below share a single source sample, sequenced in a study of T cell responses to AZD1222 COVID-19 vaccine. Some clones are missing from TCRdb's copy, which holds only in-frame ones; the method was immunoSEQ multiplex PCR. The data hold approximately 100,000 clones, with less than 95% observed a single time. The sequences come from peripheral blood, collected on day 0 of AZD1222 vaccination. These receptors came from an adult in good health.

The chain couples TRBV7-9 to TRBJ1-2; unclear D gene. This CDR3 has 13 amino acids. V shed 1 base and J shed 4 bases, with 7 bases lying between them. The V gene's germline CDR1 is SEHNR and CDR2 FQNEAQ (reference sequence). The CDR3 region has the DNA TGTGCCAGCAGCTTAGAGCCGAGCTATGGCTACACCTTC. Translation: CASSLEPSYGYTF.

This chain links TRBV5-1 with TRBJ1-4; D is undetermined. This CDR3 region has 14 residues. CDR1 is SGHRS and CDR2 is YFSETQ in the germline V gene. The V and J ends lost 0 bases and 5 bases respectively, with 8 bases between them. The CDR3 is CASSLGRLNEKLFF. The CDR3 DNA reads TGCGCCAGCAGCTTGGGCAGGCTGAATGAAAAACTGTTTTTT.

This chain links TRBV6-1 with TRBJ1-1; perhaps TRBD1 as D (5 bases). The germline V and J ends were trimmed by 10 bases and 3 bases, with 15 bases remaining between them. The CDR3 has 13 residues. Germline V gene data show CDR1 as MNHNS and CDR2 as SASEGT. The CDR3 region has the DNA TGTGCCACCAAAAGGGGCACGGACACTGAAGCTTTCTTT. It codes for CATKRGTDTEAFF.

The chain combines TRBV11-2 with TRBJ1-3; TRBD1 might be the D (5 bases). Trimming left V 5 bases short and J 2 bases short, with 13 bases between. This CDR3 is built from 15 residues. Germline CDR1 and CDR2: SGHAT and FQNNGV. CDR3 sequence (DNA): TGTGCCAGCAGCAACCAGGCAGGGCCTGGAAACACCATATATTTT. It specifies CASSNQAGPGNTIYF.

This chain joins TRBV7-3 and TRBJ1-1, with D unresolved. This CDR3 has 13 amino acids. V lost 5 bases to trimming and J lost 2 bases, with 9 bases between them. The germline V gene encodes CDR1 SGHTA and CDR2 FQGTGA. The CDR3 DNA reads as TGTGCCAGCAGCCAAAACCAAAACACTGAAGCTTTCTTT. It codes for CASSQNQNTEAFF. The whole variable domain, filled in from reference TRBV7-3 and TRBJ1-1, reads GAGVSQTPSNKVTEKGKYVELRCDPISGHTALYWYRQSLGQGPEFLIYFQGTGAADDSGLPNDRFFAVRPEGSVSTLKIQRTERGDSAVYLCASSQNQNTEAFFGQGTRLTVV.

V usage is TRBV6-6 and J usage is TRBJ1-1; tentative D call: TRBD1 (5 bases). Germline V gene data show CDR1 as MNHNY and CDR2 as SVGAGI (reference sequence). The ends were cut back, 0 bases at V and 8 bases at J, with 10 bases in the middle. This CDR3 is built from 13 residues. The CDR3 coding sequence is TGTGCCAGCAGTTACTCTCCTAGGGGCGAAGCTTTCTTT. Its translation: CASSYSPRGEAFF.

CDR3 residues: CATSDADRDNEQFF. DNA for the CDR3: TGTGCCACCAGTGATGCGGACAGAGACAATGAGCAGTTCTTC. The chain combines TRBV24-1 with TRBJ2-1; weak D call: TRBD1 (6 bases). Germline V gives CDR1 KGHDR, CDR2 SFDVKD. This CDR3 spans 14 amino acids. V was shortened by 3 bases and J by 5 bases, with 10 bases between the two germline ends.

The V gene is TRBV2, the J gene TRBJ2-2; D could derive from TRBD1 or TRBD2 (5 bases each). Germline V gives CDR1 SNHLY, CDR2 FYNNEI. Trimming stripped 5 bases from V and 7 bases from J, with 20 bases between. The CDR3 consists of 16 residues. This chain's CDR3 is CASSTHRRGDFGELFF. As DNA, the CDR3 is TGTGCCAGCAGTACTCATCGTCGAGGGGATTTCGGGGAGCTGTTTTTT.

V is TRBV6-1 and J is TRBJ1-6, with D maybe TRBD1 (6 bases). Per germline, CDR1 MNHNS and CDR2 SASEGT. Trimming stripped 4 bases from V and 7 bases from J, with 14 bases between. The CDR3 sequence is 15 residues long. In nucleotides, the CDR3 is TGTGCCAGCAGTGTTCGCGGCGGGGGCAATTCACCCCTCCACTTT. Translating it yields CASSVRGGGNSPLHF.

CDR3 amino acids: CASSARAEGYNEQFF. The CDR3 DNA is TGTGCCAGCAGCGCCCGGGCAGAGGGATACAATGAGCAGTTCTTC. The chain combines TRBV9 with TRBJ2-1; TRBD2 is a possible D gene (5 bases). The CDR3 is 15 amino acids. Germline V CDR1 and CDR2: SGDLS, YYNGEE. The V and J ends lost 3 bases and 4 bases respectively, with 14 bases between them.

The CDR3 nucleotides are TGTGCCAGCTCACCACCTAGCAGGCCCTCCTACGAGCAGTACTTC. This encodes CASSPPSRPSYEQYF. This chain connects TRBV18 to TRBJ2-7; D remains ambiguous. The CDR3 is 15 residues long. With 0 bases removed from V and 0 bases from J, the gap between germline ends came to 9 bases. CDR1 KGHSH and CDR2 LQKENI come from the germline V gene. The full variable domain, with the rest looked up from reference TRBV18 and TRBJ2-7, is NAGVMQNPRHLVRRRGQEARLRCSPMKGHSHVYWYRQLPEEGLKFMVYLQKENIIDESGMPKERFSAEFPKEGPSILRIQQVVRGDSAAYFCASSPPSRPSYEQYFGPGTRLTVT.

This chain joins TRBV3-1 (or the pseudogene TRBV3-2) and TRBJ2-1, with 15 bases aligning to TRBD2. Trimming cost V 4 bases and J 8 bases; bases outside gene matches: 3. CDR3 length equals 15 residues. The germline V gene encodes CDR1 LGHDT and CDR2 YNNKEL (reference sequence). The DNA for the CDR3 is TGTGCCAGCAGCCGCGGGACTAGCGGGGGGTATGAGCAGTTCTTC. Protein: CASSRGTSGGYEQFF.

To note about this clone: The limits of the CDR3 on the DNA are not certain, so only TCRdb's listed CDR3 is given. This chain links TRBV4-1 with TRBJ1-1. Germline loops: CDR1 MGHRA, CDR2 YSYEKL. The CDR3 totals 14 residues, both ends included. CDR3 region: CASKTGTLFGQAFF.

This clone was found a few times. CDR3 nucleotides: TGCAGCGTTGAAACGGGTAGAGCTGATGGCTACACCTTC. This translates into CSVETGRADGYTF. The gene calls are TRBV29-1 and TRBJ1-2; D ambiguous. The germline V gene has CDR1 SQVTM and CDR2 ANQGSEA. Trimming shortened V by 2 bases and J by 6 bases, and 13 bases separated the two germline ends. This CDR3 is built from 13 residues.

This chain joins TRBV4-2 and TRBJ2-7, with D possibly TRBD2 on 7 matching bases. This CDR3 is 15 amino acids long. Trimming shortened V by 0 bases and J by 5 bases, and 14 bases separated the two germline ends. Per germline, CDR1 LGHNA and CDR2 YNFKEQ. The CDR3 sequence is CASSQEKGGAHEQYF. CDR3 bases: TGTGCCAGCAGCCAAGAGAAAGGGGGGGCGCACGAGCAGTACTTC.